The entry that follows covers one TCR beta chain sequence. The data stem from a study of shared clonotypes between healthy human individuals. Across the study: The people who gave samples were a couple of women and a few men aged 18 to 49.

TCRdb's table, derived via immunoSEQ multiplex PCR, lists solely in-frame clones and lacks some. The data contain 400,000 to 600,000 clones, roughly 79% of them seen just once; the ten biggest clones take up approximately 12%. The CDR3 totals 15 residues. The germline gives CDR1 SGHVS, CDR2 FQNEAQ. Losses at the gene ends were 4 bases for V and 3 bases for J; bases not matched to a gene: 3. The sequence derives from a middle-aged woman in good health. Some clones in this sample may be carry-over from other donors' samples. Sequences were obtained from PBMCs. This chain uses TRBV7-8 with TRBJ2-2; TRBD1 agrees at 9 bases. This CDR3 reads CASSSGQGHTGELFF. The DNA of the CDR3 is TGTGCCAGCAGCTCTGGACAGGGGCACACCGGGGAGCTGTTTTTT.